The entry below describes one T cell receptor (beta chain). The data belong to a study of blood T cell repertoires in COVID-19. About the study: Sites in the United States, Italy and Spain provided acute and convalescent COVID-19 samples. PBMCs, B-cell-depleted T cells, or T cells were the source of the cDNA or gDNA that made up the material.

Produced via immunoSEQ multiplex PCR; TCRdb's table is partial and in-frame only. The sample contains 100,000 to 150,000 clones, 90% to 95% of which appear only once. CDR1 is SGDLS, CDR2 YYNGEE, per germline. Trimming pared 0 bases from V and 2 bases from J, leaving 8 bases between. This CDR3 is 14 amino acids long. V is TRBV9 and J is TRBJ2-5; the D gene is possibly TRBD1 (6 bases). The origin of this receptor is a man aged 45-65 years with COVID-19, enrolled during active disease. The source material was peripheral blood. The DNA for the CDR3 is TGTGCCAGCAGCGTAGTTGGACAGCAAGAGACCCAGTACTTC. This gives the protein CASSVVGQQETQYF.